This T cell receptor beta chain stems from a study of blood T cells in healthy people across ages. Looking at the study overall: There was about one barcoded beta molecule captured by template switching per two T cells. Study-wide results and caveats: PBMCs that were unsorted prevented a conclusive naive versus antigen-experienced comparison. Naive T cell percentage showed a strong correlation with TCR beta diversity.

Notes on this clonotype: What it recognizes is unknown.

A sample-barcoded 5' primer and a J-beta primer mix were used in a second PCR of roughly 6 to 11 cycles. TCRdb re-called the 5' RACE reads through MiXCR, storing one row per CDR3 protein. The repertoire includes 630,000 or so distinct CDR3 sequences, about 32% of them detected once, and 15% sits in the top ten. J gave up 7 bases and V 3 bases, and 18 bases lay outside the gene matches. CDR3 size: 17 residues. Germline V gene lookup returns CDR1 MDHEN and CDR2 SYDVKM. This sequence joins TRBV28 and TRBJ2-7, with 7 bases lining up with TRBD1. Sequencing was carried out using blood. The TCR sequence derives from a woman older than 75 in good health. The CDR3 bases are TGTGCCAGCAGTTTGGGTAGGGGGCTCCAATTCTACAATGAGCAGTACTTC. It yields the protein CASSLGRGLQFYNEQYF.